The 24 T cell receptor beta chains given below trace back to one sample, sequenced in a study of T cell clonotyping in hematopoietic cell transplantation. Only in-frame clones appear in the TCRdb table, and some are missing; sequencing was by immunoSEQ multiplex PCR. Of about 28,000 clones in the sample, roughly 84% are singletons; the top ten hold around 1.9%. The time point was: recipient sample about 28 days before transplant, after cytoreduction. The sequenced sample was peripheral blood mononuclear cells, obtained before stem cell transplant. The receptors were gathered from a middle-aged man with acute myeloid leukemia. Some clones in this sample may be carry-over from other donors' samples.

The gene calls are TRBV19 and TRBJ1-5, with D perhaps matching TRBD1 (5 bases). The CDR3 extends over 17 amino acids. Trimming removed 0 bases at V and 3 bases at J, with 15 bases between. Germline CDR1 reads LNHDA; CDR2 reads SQIVND (reference sequence). CDR3 in amino acids: CASSIDFRQRVNQPQHF. For the CDR3, the DNA is TGTGCCAGTAGTATAGACTTCAGACAGAGGGTCAATCAGCCCCAGCATTTT.

V is TRBV29-1 and J is TRBJ1-1; 7 nucleotides align to TRBD1. The CDR3 is made up of 15 amino acids. The V gene's germline CDR1 is SQVTM and CDR2 ANQGSEA. V dropped 4 bases and J dropped 0; count of bases not matched to a gene: 8. CDR3 loop: CSVAYRGKMNTEAFF. CDR3 bases: TGCAGCGTTGCTTACAGGGGTAAGATGAACACTGAAGCTTTCTTT.

The V call is TRBV25-1, the J call TRBJ2-4, with D possibly being TRBD1 (6 bases). CDR1 and CDR2 from the germline V gene are MGHDK and SYGVNS. This CDR3 contains 16 residues. V lost 3 bases and J 11 bases, leaving 23 bases between the germline ends. The CDR3 protein is CASSDSRQGFPPVQYF. Written as DNA, the CDR3 is TGTGCCAGCAGTGACTCCCGGCAGGGGTTCCCCCCGGTTCAGTACTTC.

This chain links TRBV2 with TRBJ2-7; D is unresolved. V was cut by 7 bases and J by 0 bases, with 13 bases left in between. This CDR3 has 14 amino acids. The V gene's germline CDR1 is SNHLY and CDR2 FYNNEI. CDR3: CASISPGLSYEQYF. The CDR3 region has the DNA TGTGCCAGCATTTCACCGGGCCTCTCCTACGAGCAGTACTTC.

For the CDR3, the DNA is TGTGCCAGCACTAGGCCTAGAAATCAGCCCCAGCATTTT. As protein: CASTRPRNQPQHF. The chain links TRBV27 to TRBJ1-5; D is unresolved. Trimming stripped 7 bases from V and 4 bases from J, with 11 bases between. The CDR3 spans 13 residues. Germline CDR1 is MNHEY and CDR2 is SMNVEV (reference sequence).

This clone appeared a few times. The rearrangement joins TRBV5-6 to TRBJ1-5; 9 nucleotides line up with TRBD1. The CDR3 is 14 residues long. After removal of 4 bases from V and 7 bases from J, the junction contained 6 bases not matched to a gene. Germline V CDR1 and CDR2: SGHDT, YYEEEE. This CDR3 is CASSPGQGGQPQHF. CDR3 bases: TGTGCCAGCAGCCCGGGACAGGGTGGCCAGCCCCAGCATTTT.

The chain links TRBV28 to TRBJ1-1, with a weak D call TRBD1 (5 bases). The ends were cut back, 7 bases at V and 3 bases at J, with 21 bases in the middle. The CDR3 contains 16 residues. Germline CDR1 reads MDHEN; CDR2 reads SYDVKM. The CDR3: CASTVTGTIDDTEAFF. The CDR3 coding sequence is TGTGCCAGCACCGTTACCGGGACTATCGACGACACTGAAGCTTTCTTT.

The rearrangement uses TRBV5-8 and TRBJ2-5; D is unclear. The CDR3 totals 13 residues. The germline V gene has CDR1 SGHTS and CDR2 YDEGEE. V was clipped by 9 bases and J by 2 bases, with 14 bases between them. The DNA of the CDR3 is TGTGCCACCCACCGGCTCCTGCAAGAGACCCAGTACTTC. Protein: CATHRLLQETQYF.

The chain is built from TRBV2 and TRBJ2-3, with 8 bases fitting TRBD1. The V gene end was trimmed by 11 bases and the J gene end by 4 bases; junction bases not matched to a gene: 14. The CDR3 spans 15 residues. Germline CDR1 is SNHLY and CDR2 is FYNNEI. In nucleotides, the CDR3 is TGTGCCCCCCGTGCAGGACAGGGTATCTCAGATACGCAGTATTTT. Amino acids: CAPRAGQGISDTQYF. The full variable domain, in which reference TRBV2 and TRBJ2-3 provide the parts outside the CDR3, is EPEVTQTPSHQVTQMGQEVILRCVPISNHLYFYWYRQILGQKVEFLVSFYNNEISEKSEIFDDQFSVERPDGSNFTLKIRSTKLEDSAMYFCAPRAGQGISDTQYFGPGTRLTVL.

This clone was detected a few times. The chain links TRBV4-2 to TRBJ1-2, with D hard to call. This CDR3 comprises 15 residues. Trimming took off 5 bases at V and 0 bases at J, with 13 bases between the two ends. Per germline, CDR1 LGHNA and CDR2 YNFKEQ. CDR3 nucleotides: TGTGCCAGCAGCGCGGAACGGAGCACTAACTATGGCTACACCTTC. It codes for CASSAERSTNYGYTF.

V usage is TRBV5-6 and J usage is TRBJ2-7; D is unresolved. The V gene's germline CDR1 is SGHDT and CDR2 YYEEEE. CDR3 length equals 15 residues. With 1 base removed from V and 6 bases from J, the gap between germline ends came to 17 bases. CDR3 coding DNA: TGTGCCAGCAGCTTGTTTGTGACCGTAGGCGGCGAGCAGTACTTC. This gives the protein CASSLFVTVGGEQYF.

The rearrangement uses TRBV11-3 and TRBJ2-3; D remains unclear. Germline lookup yields CDR1 SGHNT and CDR2 YENEEA. The CDR3 extends over 11 amino acids. V was trimmed by 6 bases and J by 6 bases, leaving 7 bases between them. The CDR3 sequence: CASRSADTQYF. The DNA for the CDR3 is TGTGCCAGCAGGTCAGCGGATACGCAGTATTTT. Together with reference TRBV11-3 and TRBJ2-3, the CDR3 gives the full variable domain: EAGVVQSPRYKIIEKKQPVAFWCNPISGHNTLYWYLQNLGQGPELLIRYENEEAVDDSQLPKDRFSAERLKGVDSTLKIQPAELGDSAVYLCASRSADTQYFGPGTRLTVL.

This sequence joins TRBV5-6 and TRBJ2-7; D perhaps matches TRBD2 (6 bases). V lost 1 base to trimming and J lost 3 bases, with 8 bases between them. The CDR3 consists of 13 residues. The germline V gene encodes CDR1 SGHDT and CDR2 YYEEEE. The CDR3 is CASSLLRGYEQYF. CDR3 nucleotides: TGTGCCAGCAGCTTGTTGCGGGGCTACGAGCAGTACTTC.

The chain couples TRBV28 to TRBJ1-5; D gene unclear. The CDR3 totals 11 residues. Between the trimmed V and J ends, which lost 7 bases and 7 bases, there was a span of 8 bases. Germline lookup yields CDR1 MDHEN and CDR2 SYDVKM. The CDR3 bases are TGTGCCAGCACTAACTTCCAGCCCCAGCATTTT. Translated, it gives CASTNFQPQHF.

The V gene is TRBV5-4, the J gene TRBJ1-2, with 9 nucleotides matching TRBD1. This CDR3 spans 15 amino acids. The junction had 8 bases not matched to a gene; V was cut back by 0 bases and J by 8 bases. Germline CDR1 and CDR2: SGHNT and YYREEE (reference sequence). The CDR3 loop reads CASSLGTGDIGGYTF. CDR3 coding DNA: TGTGCCAGCAGCTTGGGGACAGGGGATATTGGAGGCTACACCTTC. Full variable domain (outside the CDR3, taken from reference TRBV5-4 and TRBJ1-2): ETGVTQSPTHLIKTRGQQVTLRCSSQSGHNTVSWYQQALGQGPQFIFQYYREEENGRGNFPPRFSGLQFPNYSSELNVNALELDDSALYLCASSLGTGDIGGYTFGSGTRLTVV.

CDR3 bases: TGTGCCAGCAGTGAATTGGGGGGGAGAACTGAAGCTTTCTTT. Its translation is CASSELGGRTEAFF. This chain links TRBV25-1 with TRBJ1-1; possibly TRBD1 for D (5 bases). V lost 1 base to trimming and J lost 5 bases, with 11 bases between them. The CDR3 has 14 residues. Germline V gene data show CDR1 as MGHDK and CDR2 as SYGVNS.

The chain employs TRBV30 and TRBJ2-7; D is unresolved. Trimming shortened V by 2 bases and J by 1 base, and 6 bases separated the two germline ends. CDR3 size: 12 residues. Germline CDR1 and CDR2: GTSNPN and SVGIG (reference sequence). The CDR3 reads CAWSIISYEQYF. The CDR3 nucleotides are TGTGCCTGGAGTATTATTTCCTACGAGCAGTACTTC.

The CDR3 nucleotides read TGTGCCAGCAGTTTCCTTCCTAGCGGGGGGGCCCACGAGCAGTACTTC. It yields the protein CASSFLPSGGAHEQYF. The rearrangement joins TRBV27 to TRBJ2-7; TRBD2 matches 12 bases. The CDR3 consists of 16 residues. Per germline, CDR1 MNHEY and CDR2 SMNVEV (reference sequence). Trimming took 3 bases from V and 5 from J; bases not matched to a gene: 8.

This chain joins TRBV20-1 and TRBJ2-5, with D tentatively TRBD2 (5 bases). This CDR3 is 11 amino acids long. Deletions cut 3 bases from V and 5 bases from J, with 7 bases between. Germline CDR1 is DFQATT and CDR2 is SNEGSKA (reference sequence). As DNA, the CDR3 is TGCAGTGCTAGGGTAGCGGAGACCCAGTACTTC. As protein: CSARVAETQYF.

The chain joins TRBV25-1 to TRBJ2-4, with no clear D. From germline, CDR1 is MGHDK and CDR2 SYGVNS. V was trimmed by 4 bases and J by 5 bases, leaving 3 bases between them. The CDR3 spans 11 residues. CDR3 loop: CASSGQNIQYF. The CDR3 DNA reads TGTGCCAGCAGTGGGCAAAACATTCAGTACTTC.

This clone has more than one count but fewer than ten. The J gene is TRBJ1-2, the V gene TRBV20-1; D possibly corresponds to TRBD1 (5 bases). The V gene's germline CDR1 is DFQATT and CDR2 SNEGSKA (reference sequence). V lost 1 base and J 8 bases, leaving 8 bases between the germline ends. The CDR3 extends over 11 amino acids. This CDR3 reads CSARGGDGYTF. The CDR3 DNA reads TGCAGTGCTAGAGGAGGGGACGGCTACACCTTC.

The gene calls are TRBV27 and TRBJ2-1; 13 positions agree with TRBD2. Germline V lookup: CDR1 MNHEY, CDR2 SMNVEV (reference sequence). The CDR3 has 17 amino acids. After removal of 3 bases from V and 2 bases from J, the junction contained 4 bases not matched to a gene. In nucleotides, the CDR3 is TGTGCCAGCAGTTTTCGGACTAGCGGGGGTCCCTACAATGAGCAGTTCTTC. Its protein product is CASSFRTSGGPYNEQFF.

The CDR3 bases are TGTGCCAGTACCACCGGGAGCTCTGGAAACACCATATATTTT. Protein sequence: CASTTGSSGNTIYF. The genes are TRBV9 and TRBJ1-3; D is uncertain. This CDR3 is 14 amino acids long. V was shortened by 8 bases and J by 0 bases, with 12 bases between the two germline ends. Germline CDR1 SGDLS, CDR2 YYNGEE.

This clone was picked up a small number of times. The chain recombines TRBV4-1 with TRBJ2-3; 10 bases are a match to TRBD2. Losses at the gene ends were 0 bases for V and 9 bases for J; bases not matched to a gene: 15. This CDR3 comprises 18 residues. Germline loops: CDR1 MGHRA, CDR2 YSYEKL. CDR3 coding DNA: TGCGCCAGCAGCCAAGACCTCTCTAGCGGGGGCGTCGGGGGAACGCAGTATTTT. Protein: CASSQDLSSGGVGGTQYF.